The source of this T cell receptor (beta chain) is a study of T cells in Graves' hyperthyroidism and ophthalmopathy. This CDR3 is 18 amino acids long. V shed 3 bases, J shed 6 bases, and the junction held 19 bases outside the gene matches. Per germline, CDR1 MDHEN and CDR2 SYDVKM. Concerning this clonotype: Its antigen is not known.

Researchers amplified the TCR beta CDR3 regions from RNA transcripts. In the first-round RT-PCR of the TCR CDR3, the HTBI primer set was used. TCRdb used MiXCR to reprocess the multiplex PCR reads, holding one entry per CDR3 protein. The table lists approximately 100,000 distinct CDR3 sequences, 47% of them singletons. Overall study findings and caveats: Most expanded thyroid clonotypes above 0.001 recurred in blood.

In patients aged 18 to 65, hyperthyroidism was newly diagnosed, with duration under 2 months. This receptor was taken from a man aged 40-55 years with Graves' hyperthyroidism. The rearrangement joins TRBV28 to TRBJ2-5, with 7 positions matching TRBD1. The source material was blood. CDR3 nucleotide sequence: TGTGCCAGCAGTTTCCTAGGGGGCCGGACAGGTTGGAGGAAGACCCAGTACTTC. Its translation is CASSFLGGRTGWRKTQYF.